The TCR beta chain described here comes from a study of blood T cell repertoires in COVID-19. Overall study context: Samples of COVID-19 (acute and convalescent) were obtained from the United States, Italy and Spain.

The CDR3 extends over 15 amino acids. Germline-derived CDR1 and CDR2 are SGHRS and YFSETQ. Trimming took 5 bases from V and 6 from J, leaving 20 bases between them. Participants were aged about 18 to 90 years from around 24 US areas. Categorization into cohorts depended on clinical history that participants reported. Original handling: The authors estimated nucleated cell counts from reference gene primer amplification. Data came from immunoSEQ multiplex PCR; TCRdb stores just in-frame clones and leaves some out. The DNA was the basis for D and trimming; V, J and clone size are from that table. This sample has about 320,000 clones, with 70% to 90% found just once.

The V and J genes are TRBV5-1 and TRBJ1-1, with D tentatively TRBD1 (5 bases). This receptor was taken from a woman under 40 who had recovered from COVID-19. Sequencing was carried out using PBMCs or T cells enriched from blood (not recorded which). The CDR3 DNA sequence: TGCGCCAGCAGTTACGACCCAAGCAGGGTAGCTGAAGCTTTCTTT. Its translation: CASSYDPSRVAEAFF.